This section outlines one T cell receptor (beta chain) sequence together with its context. The antigen is unknown. Per germline, CDR1 MGHDK and CDR2 SYGVNS. With 3 bases removed from V and 7 bases from J, the gap between germline ends came to 10 bases. The CDR3 has 14 residues. The data were taken from a study of T and B cells in COVID-19 patients. Points from the study as a whole: Patients with COVID-19 reportedly showed strongly skewed T cell receptor beta variable and joining gene usage.

TRB was amplified from about 260-540 ng of blood genomic DNA. Multiplex PCR with BIOMED2 TRB-A/B primer pools amplified TRB rearrangements. TCRdb re-called the multiplex PCR reads with MiXCR, one entry per CDR3 protein. The sample lists thousands of distinct CDR3 sequences, about 31% occurring once. The rearrangement uses TRBV25-1 and TRBJ1-6, with unresolved D. The TCR comes from a human donor with active COVID-19. The sample taken for sequencing was blood. The CDR3 sequence is CASSEGFQNSPLHF. CDR3 nucleotide sequence: TGTGCCAGCAGTGAGGGGTTTCAGAATTCACCCCTCCACTTT.